The sample holds many counts of the clone carrying this T cell receptor beta chain. Its antigen is not identified. The record originates from a study of blood T cells in healthy people across ages. Study results and caveats: Higher diversity, along with more naive CD4+ cells, distinguished long-lived donors from aged donors.

Sample-barcoded 5' priming and a J-beta primer mix drove a second PCR of about 6 to 11 cycles. TCRdb reprocessed the 5' RACE reads via MiXCR and lists one record per CDR3 protein. Of about 590,000 distinct CDR3 sequences in the sample, approximately 30% were seen once. This CDR3 has 13 residues. Germline V CDR1 and CDR2: DFQATT, SNEGSKA (reference sequence). Deletions cut 0 bases from V and 6 bases from J, with 11 bases between. Source material: blood. V gene TRBV20-1 combines with J gene TRBJ2-5, with D unclear. This TCR was sampled from a woman of 80 years or more in good health. CDR3 nucleotides: TGCAGTGCTAGAGACCCTCTTGGGAAGACCCAGTACTTC. Amino acid sequence: CSARDPLGKTQYF.